This TCR beta chain was sequenced for a study of T cell responses to AZD1222 COVID-19 vaccine. Study information: Pooled samples include second doses given at about 4 or 12 weeks. The study's findings and limits: Increased Spike-specific TCR breadth and depth were observed after two AZD1222 doses.

This clone showed up just once. Its antigen is not known. Measured with immunoSEQ multiplex PCR; TCRdb has only the in-frame clones, and not every one. Of 70,000 to 90,000 clones detected, more than 90% appear once; the ten largest clones hold around 2.8%. There are 15 residues in the CDR3. This specimen consisted of peripheral blood, obtained on day 0 of AZD1222 vaccination. The V and J genes are TRBV21-1 and TRBJ2-2; TRBD2, as called in the table, went unchecked against the DNA. TRBV21-1 is given as a pseudogene. The clonotype comes from an adult in good health. The CDR3 nucleotides are TGTGCCACTCGAGACGGGGGAGCGAACACCGGGGAGCTGTTTTTT. It codes for CATRDGGANTGELFF.